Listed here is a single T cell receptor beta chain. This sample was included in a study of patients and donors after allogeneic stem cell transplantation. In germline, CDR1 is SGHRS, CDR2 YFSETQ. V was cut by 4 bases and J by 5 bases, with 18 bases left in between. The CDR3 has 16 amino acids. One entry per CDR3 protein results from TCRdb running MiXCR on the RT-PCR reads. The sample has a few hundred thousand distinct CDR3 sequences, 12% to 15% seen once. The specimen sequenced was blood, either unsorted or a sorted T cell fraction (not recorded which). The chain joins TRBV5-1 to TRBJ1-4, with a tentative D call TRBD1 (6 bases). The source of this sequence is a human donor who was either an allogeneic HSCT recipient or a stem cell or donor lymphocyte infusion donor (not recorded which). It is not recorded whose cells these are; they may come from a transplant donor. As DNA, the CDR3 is TGCGCCAGCAGCACCCACTCCCCCACAGGGAATGAAAAACTGTTTTTT. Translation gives CASSTHSPTGNEKLFF.